Listed below are T cell receptor beta chains from one sample, sequenced in a study of T cell changes during pregnancy in multiple sclerosis. Measured with immunoSEQ multiplex PCR; TCRdb has only the in-frame clones, and not every one. Of tens of thousands of clones listed, roughly 90% are singletons. The sequenced sample was peripheral blood, obtained in the second trimester of pregnancy. These receptors all come from a female donor with multiple sclerosis, enrolled in a pregnancy study. The CDR3 runs from the conserved cysteine through the conserved F or W. Each record gives: V gene, J gene, clone size, D gene, CDR3 length, CDR3 protein, CDR3 DNA. A D gene is named only where the DNA matches it firmly. The size entry is marked missing in some rows and otherwise reads once, few, many or a size class.

V: TRBV2
J: TRBJ2-7
size: NA
D: TRBD1
length: 16
CDR3: CASSQDPGQLRYEQYF
DNA: TGTGCCAGCAGCCAAGATCCGGGACAGCTGAGGTACGAGCAGTACTTC

V: TRBV19
J: TRBJ2-5
size: NA
D: NA
length: 14
CDR3: CASSAVGGLVTQYF
DNA: TGTGCCAGTAGTGCCGTAGGGGGATTAGTGACCCAGTACTTC

V: TRBV6-6
J: TRBJ1-2
size: once
D: NA
length: 14
CDR3: CASSYGQGQGGYTF
DNA: TGTGCCAGCAGTTACGGGCAGGGGCAAGGTGGCTACACCTTC

V: TRBV9
J: TRBJ2-1
size: NA
D: TRBD2
length: 15
CDR3: CASSVGAGKGNEQFF
DNA: TGTGCCAGCAGCGTAGGAGCGGGAAAGGGCAATGAGCAGTTCTTC

V: TRBV7-6
J: TRBJ2-2
size: NA
D: TRBD1
length: 15
CDR3: CASSQGGQGNGELFF
DNA: TGTGCCAGCAGCCAGGGGGGACAGGGAAACGGGGAGCTGTTTTTT

V: TRBV2
J: TRBJ2-7
size: NA
D: NA
length: 14
CDR3: CASSEVGTVYEQYF
DNA: TGTGCCAGCAGTGAAGTGGGGACTGTCTACGAGCAGTACTTC

V: TRBV6-5
J: TRBJ2-3
size: NA
D: TRBD2
length: 15
CDR3: CASSLAGTLTDTQYF
DNA: TGTGCCAGCAGTCTAGCGGGAACACTCACAGATACGCAGTATTTT

V: TRBV30
J: TRBJ1-4
size: once
D: TRBD1
length: 13
CDR3: CAWWGTGHEKLFF
DNA: TGTGCCTGGTGGGGGACAGGGCACGAAAAACTGTTTTTT

V: TRBV6-1
J: TRBJ1-2
size: once
D: NA
length: 13
CDR3: CASREGQFYGYTF
DNA: TGTGCCAGCAGGGAAGGACAGTTCTATGGCTACACCTTC

V: TRBV9
J: TRBJ2-5
size: NA
D: TRBD1
length: 13
CDR3: CASSWGQQETQYF
DNA: TGTGCCAGCAGCTGGGGACAGCAAGAGACCCAGTACTTC

V: TRBV6-5
J: TRBJ2-1
size: NA
D: NA
length: 13
CDR3: CASSRGRHNEQFF
DNA: TGTGCCAGCAGCCGCGGTCGGCACAATGAGCAGTTCTTC

V: TRBV9
J: TRBJ2-2
size: NA
D: NA
length: 15
CDR3: CASSVERTGAGELFF
DNA: TGTGCCAGCAGCGTAGAGAGGACTGGGGCCGGGGAGCTGTTTTTT

V: TRBV10-1
J: TRBJ1-5
size: NA
D: NA
length: 14
CDR3: CASIGLAPHQPQHF
DNA: TGCGCCAGCATTGGTCTTGCGCCCCATCAGCCCCAGCATTTT

V: TRBV5-4
J: TRBJ1-2
size: NA
D: TRBD1
length: 15
CDR3: CASSIRGQPIYGYTF
DNA: TGTGCCAGCAGCATCCGGGGACAGCCAATCTATGGCTACACCTTC

V: TRBV7-9
J: TRBJ2-5
size: NA
D: TRBD1
length: 15
CDR3: CASTLDRGAGETQYF
DNA: TGTGCCAGCACCCTGGACAGGGGGGCTGGCGAGACCCAGTACTTC

V: TRBV19
J: TRBJ1-1
size: NA
D: NA
length: 13
CDR3: CASSRDMNTEAFF
DNA: TGTGCCAGTAGTAGGGACATGAACACTGAAGCTTTCTTT

V: TRBV5-1
J: TRBJ1-6
size: NA
D: TRBD1
length: 16
CDR3: CASSPSGQGYNSPLHF
DNA: TGCGCCAGCAGCCCCTCGGGACAGGGTTATAATTCACCCCTCCACTTT

V: TRBV5-4
J: TRBJ1-1
size: NA
D: NA
length: 14
CDR3: CASSLPGDYTEAFF
DNA: TGTGCCAGCAGCTTACCGGGGGATTACACTGAAGCTTTCTTT

V: TRBV9
J: TRBJ2-1
size: NA
D: NA
length: 13
CDR3: CASSQSSHDEQFF
DNA: TGTGCCAGCAGCCAATCATCACACGATGAGCAGTTCTTC

V: TRBV7-2
J: TRBJ2-7
size: NA
D: TRBD2
length: 17
CDR3: CASLPALWSGRPYEQYF
DNA: TGTGCCAGCCTCCCCGCCCTATGGAGCGGGAGGCCCTACGAGCAGTACTTC

V: TRBV29-1
J: TRBJ1-2
size: NA
D: TRBD1
length: 13
CDR3: CSVRTGLGYGYTF
DNA: TGCAGCGTCCGGACAGGCCTGGGCTATGGCTACACCTTC

V: TRBV11-3
J: TRBJ2-3
size: NA
D: TRBD2
length: 17
CDR3: CASSPRTSGGVTDTQYF
DNA: TGTGCCAGCAGCCCCCGGACTAGCGGGGGAGTCACAGATACGCAGTATTTT

V: TRBV28
J: TRBJ2-7
size: NA
D: NA
length: 14
CDR3: CASYKLPPTGEQYF
DNA: TGTGCCAGCTACAAACTACCCCCAACGGGTGAGCAGTACTTC

V: TRBV5-4
J: TRBJ1-1
size: NA
D: NA
length: 15
CDR3: CASSLAGPMNTEAFF
DNA: TGTGCCAGCAGCTTGGCAGGTCCCATGAACACTGAAGCTTTCTTT

V: TRBV27
J: TRBJ2-5
size: NA
D: TRBD1
length: 12
CDR3: CASSSTGETQYF
DNA: TGTGCCAGCAGTTCGACAGGGGAGACCCAGTACTTC

V: TRBV14
J: TRBJ1-5
size: NA
D: NA
length: 14
CDR3: CASSQAGSNQPQHF
DNA: TGTGCCAGCAGCCAGGCGGGGTCCAATCAGCCCCAGCATTTT

V: TRBV6-1
J: TRBJ1-2
size: NA
D: NA
length: 12
CDR3: CATSPGAYGYTF
DNA: TGTGCCACTTCCCCAGGGGCCTATGGCTACACCTTC

V: TRBV30
J: TRBJ2-7
size: NA
D: NA
length: 14
CDR3: CAWSVWPGTYEQYF
DNA: TGTGCCTGGAGTGTGTGGCCGGGAACCTACGAGCAGTACTTC

V: TRBV11-2
J: TRBJ2-5
size: NA
D: TRBD2
length: 15
CDR3: CASSLGLAGGETQYF
DNA: TGTGCCAGCAGCTTAGGACTAGCGGGGGGAGAGACCCAGTACTTC